Included here is one T cell receptor (beta chain) sequence, with context. Profiled with immunoSEQ multiplex PCR; TCRdb holds only in-frame clones, not every one. The top ten clones hold approximately 15% of a sample with about 120,000 clones, roughly four fifths of them seen once. The ends were cut back, 7 bases at V and 7 bases at J, with 13 bases in the middle. Germline V gene data show CDR1 as MDHEN and CDR2 as SYDVKM. CDR3 length equals 13 residues. These data come from a study of blood T cell repertoires in COVID-19. Sequenced material: peripheral blood. The chain combines TRBV28 with TRBJ1-4; unclear D gene. This receptor was identified in a woman aged 55-70 years with acute or convalescent COVID-19. The CDR3 loop reads CASTQRRAEKLFF. In DNA form, the CDR3 reads TGTGCCAGCACCCAAAGGAGGGCTGAAAAACTGTTTTTT.